The rows below give T cell receptor beta chains drawn from one sample of a study of OX40 agonist ivuxolimab in advanced cancers. Assay: immunoSEQ multiplex PCR; the TCRdb copy retains only in-frame clones and omits some. The repertoire consists of 150,000 to 170,000 clones, with approximately 94% occurring once and the leading ten covering 0.3% to 0.35%. The starting material was CD4+ or CD8+ T cells sorted from blood, obtained in a trial of the OX40 agonist ivuxolimab. These receptors were obtained from an adult with an advanced solid tumor such as melanoma, head and neck, liver or kidney cancer. Each CDR3 is given with its conserved first and last residue. The D gene is left open where the match is weak. Expanded clones are given a class, and other clones once, few, many or no size at all.

d_call	v_call	clone_size	j_call	cdr3_aa	cdr3_nt
.	TRBV28	.	TRBJ2-1	CASRTETSQRFYNEQFF	TGTGCCAGCAGGACCGAGACTAGTCAGAGGTTCTACAATGAGCAGTTCTTC
.	TRBV28	.	TRBJ2-5	CASSSPKRAETQYF	TGTGCCAGCAGCTCCCCAAAGAGGGCAGAGACCCAGTACTTC
.	TRBV18	.	TRBJ1-4	CASSPTVGVREKLFF	TGTGCCAGCTCACCAACCGTCGGGGTTCGCGAAAAACTGTTTTTT
.	TRBV7-9	.	TRBJ1-4	CASSLRGGNEKLFF	TGTGCCAGCAGCTTAAGGGGAGGTAATGAAAAACTGTTTTTT
.	TRBV18	once	TRBJ1-1	CASSPRLTEAFF	TGTGCCAGCTCACCACGCCTCACTGAAGCTTTCTTT
.	TRBV5-6	.	TRBJ2-3	CASSLGTLGDTQYF	TGTGCCAGCAGCTTGGGGACTTTAGGTGATACGCAGTATTTT
.	TRBV6-6	.	TRBJ2-7	CASSPEGAFGGEQYF	TGTGCCAGCAGTCCGGAGGGGGCCTTTGGGGGCGAGCAGTACTTC
.	TRBV29-1	once	TRBJ2-1	CSALTRSTYNEQFF	TGCAGCGCCTTAACTAGATCGACCTACAATGAGCAGTTCTTC
.	TRBV30	once	TRBJ2-7	CAWSSGHYFQYF	TGTGCCTGGAGTTCCGGACATTATTTTCAGTACTTC
TRBD1	TRBV27	.	TRBJ1-3	CASSLPGQARSGNTIYF	TGTGCCAGCAGTTTACCGGGACAGGCCCGCTCTGGAAACACCATATATTTT
.	TRBV6-5	.	TRBJ2-7	CASSYGRGGGSYEQYF	TGTGCCAGCAGTTACGGAAGGGGGGGAGGCTCCTACGAGCAGTACTTC
.	TRBV10-1	.	TRBJ2-5	CASSDGSQETQYF	TGCGCCAGCAGTGACGGGTCCCAAGAGACCCAGTACTTC
TRBD2	TRBV5-1	.	TRBJ2-3	CASSLPGGDTDTQYF	TGCGCCAGCAGCCTCCCCGGGGGGGACACAGATACGCAGTATTTT
.	TRBV5-4	once	TRBJ1-4	CASSSSGGVKEKLFF	TGTGCCAGCAGCTCCTCTGGGGGGGTGAAAGAAAAACTGTTTTTT
.	TRBV28	.	TRBJ1-2	CASSESTPLGYTF	TGTGCCAGCAGTGAAAGTACGCCCCTGGGCTACACCTTC
.	TRBV19	.	TRBJ1-5	CASSIGGARGQPQHF	TGTGCCAGTAGTATAGGCGGGGCCCGAGGTCAGCCCCAGCATTTT
.	TRBV5-6	.	TRBJ1-3	CASSFRGPSGNTIYF	TGTGCCAGCAGCTTCCGGGGTCCCTCTGGAAACACCATATATTTT
.	TRBV5-1	.	TRBJ2-7	CASSLRAGPNEQYF	TGCGCCAGCAGCTTGAGGGCAGGGCCGAACGAGCAGTACTTC
TRBD1	TRBV10-3	.	TRBJ2-7	CAISEPSTTGSGEQYF	TGTGCCATCAGTGAGCCCTCAACGACAGGGTCGGGCGAGCAGTACTTC
TRBD1	TRBV18	.	TRBJ1-3	CASSPRTGSGNTIYF	TGTGCCAGCTCACCACGGACAGGGTCGGGAAACACCATATATTTT
.	TRBV25-1	.	TRBJ1-2	CASSLKWQAYGYTF	TGTGCCAGCAGTCTGAAATGGCAGGCCTATGGCTACACCTTC
.	TRBV5-1	.	TRBJ2-1	CASSSGDSYNEQFF	TGCGCCAGCAGCTCTGGGGACTCCTACAATGAGCAGTTCTTC
TRBD2	TRBV12-5	few	TRBJ2-3	CASGTGLAGTFGDTQYF	TGTGCTAGTGGCACGGGACTAGCGGGTACTTTTGGAGATACGCAGTATTTT
TRBD2	TRBV11-1	.	TRBJ2-5	CASSLLGLAGETQYF	TGTGCCAGCAGCTTACTGGGACTAGCGGGAGAGACCCAGTACTTC
TRBD1	TRBV18	.	TRBJ1-2	CASSPRDRANYGYTF	TGTGCCAGCTCACCACGGGACAGAGCCAACTATGGCTACACCTTC
TRBD1	TRBV10-3	.	TRBJ2-2	CAIRGQGLTGELFF	TGTGCCATCAGAGGACAGGGCCTCACCGGGGAGCTGTTTTTT
.	TRBV19	few	TRBJ1-5	CASSFGTSNQPQHF	TGTGCCAGTAGTTTCGGCACCTCCAATCAGCCCCAGCATTTT
.	TRBV27	.	TRBJ1-5	CASGSLKNQPQHF	TGTGCCAGCGGGTCGTTGAAAAATCAGCCCCAGCATTTT
.	TRBV15	.	TRBJ2-5	CATRGSGRETQYF	TGTGCCACCAGAGGCTCCGGCAGGGAGACCCAGTACTTC
.	TRBV6-5	.	TRBJ1-1	CASRGSGQGLAFF	TGTGCCAGCAGGGGCTCGGGGCAGGGTCTGGCTTTCTTT
.	TRBV6-1	.	TRBJ1-2	CASRPPPGGGYTF	TGTGCCAGCCGTCCCCCCCCGGGGGGTGGCTACACCTTC
.	TRBV2	.	TRBJ1-2	CASSSSGRLTNYGYTF	TGTGCCAGCAGTAGTAGTGGACGGCTGACTAACTATGGCTACACCTTC
.	TRBV19	.	TRBJ2-5	CASSGSGTGPETQYF	TGTGCCAGTAGTGGCTCAGGAACAGGGCCCGAGACCCAGTACTTC
TRBD2	TRBV5-1	once	TRBJ2-1	CASSGGPPSGEQFF	TGCGCCAGCAGCGGGGGACCCCCTAGCGGCGAGCAGTTCTTC
TRBD2	TRBV27	.	TRBJ2-2	CASSPRAGVGTGELFF	TGTGCCAGCAGCCCGAGAGCGGGAGTGGGTACCGGGGAGCTGTTTTTT
.	TRBV5-4	.	TRBJ1-6	CASSSEGGKGSWSYNSPLHF	TGTGCCAGCAGCTCCGAAGGGGGAAAGGGTAGCTGGTCCTATAATTCACCCCTCCACTTT
.	TRBV5-1	few	TRBJ2-7	CASSLASRAIEQYF	TGCGCCAGCAGCTTGGCCTCTCGGGCCATCGAGCAGTACTTC
.	TRBV30	.	TRBJ1-2	CAWSVGTYGYTF	TGTGCCTGGAGTGTAGGAACCTATGGCTACACCTTC
TRBD1	TRBV6-6	.	TRBJ1-6	CASSYDREYSPLHF	TGTGCCAGCAGCTATGACAGGGAGTATTCACCCCTCCACTTT
.	TRBV9	.	TRBJ1-2	CASSPGGLPAGYTF	TGTGCCAGCAGCCCGGGGGGGCTGCCGGCTGGCTACACCTTC
.	TRBV7-2	.	TRBJ2-3	CASSPQRAPGTDTQYF	TGTGCCAGCAGCCCCCAGAGGGCCCCTGGCACAGATACGCAGTATTTT
TRBD2	TRBV19	.	TRBJ2-5	CASSIAGGRETQYF	TGTGCCAGTAGTATAGCGGGGGGGCGAGAGACCCAGTACTTC